This TCR beta chain is drawn from a study of early T cells in non-severe SARS-CoV-2 infection. Broader study findings: The matching step, a VDJdb search, favored anti-spike CD8 responses and missed private and CD4 specificities.

As for this clonotype: No antigen is known for it.

V lost 1 base to trimming and J lost 0 bases; unmatched junction nucleotides: 3. This CDR3 has 17 amino acids. Germline CDR1 is SSHAT and CDR2 is FNYEAQ (reference sequence). Individual cDNA molecules were tagged with unique molecular identifiers. TCRdb re-called the 5' RACE reads with MiXCR, one entry per CDR3 protein. The sample records tens of thousands of distinct CDR3 sequences, over 4.5% being singletons. The sequencing input was whole blood. The receptor was isolated from an adult who was a healthcare worker with PCR-confirmed SARS-CoV-2 infection or an uninfected control (not recorded which). The chain joins TRBV7-7 to TRBJ2-1, with 10 bases matching TRBD2. The CDR3 region is CASSLGSGGGSYNEQFF. CDR3 nucleotide sequence: TGTGCCAGCAGCTTAGGGAGCGGGGGGGGCTCCTACAATGAGCAGTTCTTC.